This T cell receptor beta chain derives from a study of blood T cell repertoires in COVID-19. Per the study methods: Amplification from reference gene primers served as the basis for estimated nucleated cell counts. TCRdb's table, derived via immunoSEQ multiplex PCR, lists solely in-frame clones and lacks some. The V and J calls and clone size are taken from that table; D and trimming were inferred from the DNA. This sample has around 460,000 clones, with approximately 90% found just once. Germline assignment: CDR1 KGHSH and CDR2 LQKENI. V was clipped by 6 bases and J by 2 bases; unmatched bases: 9. CDR3 length equals 15 residues. Seattle's enrolled individuals joined amid active infection and were then monitored longitudinally.

The chain employs TRBV18 and TRBJ2-7; 8 bases agree with TRBD2. The source of this sequence is a man between 18 and 35 years old with COVID-19, enrolled during active disease. The sample consisted of peripheral blood. CDR3: CASSQRDGRAYEQYF. DNA of the CDR3: TGTGCCAGCTCCCAGAGGGACGGGAGGGCCTACGAGCAGTACTTC.